These T cell receptor beta chains were read from a single sample in a study of blood T cell repertoires in COVID-19. Method: immunoSEQ multiplex PCR; TCRdb's copy keeps in-frame clones and lacks some. The sample records 200,000 to 250,000 clones, about four fifths being singletons. The source material was PBMCs or T cells enriched from blood (not recorded which). The receptors shown here come from a woman in her forties or fifties with acute COVID-19. Both conserved end residues are part of each CDR3. A D gene is named only where the DNA matches it firmly. Clone size, where shown, is once, few, many, or a class for clones that have expanded.

TRBJ2-3	TRBV14	16	.	TRBD2	CASSNERGGNTDTQYF	TGTGCCAGCAGCAACGAGCGGGGGGGAAACACAGATACGCAGTATTTT
TRBJ1-5	TRBV18	12	.	.	CASSPGQQPQHF	TGTGCCAGCTCACCGGGGCAGCAGCCCCAGCATTTT
TRBJ2-3	TRBV4-3	21	.	TRBD2	CASSQDRPSGSTMGFTDTQYF	TGCGCCAGCAGCCAAGATCGGCCTAGCGGGAGTACGATGGGATTTACAGATACGCAGTATTTT
TRBJ2-3	TRBV7-2	15	.	TRBD2	CASSPRGLAQDTQYF	TGTGCCAGCAGCCCCCGGGGACTAGCCCAAGATACGCAGTATTTT
TRBJ2-3	TRBV19	14	.	TRBD1	CASSTGTGSDTQYF	TGTGCCAGTAGTACCGGGACAGGGTCAGATACGCAGTATTTT
TRBJ2-1	TRBV28	15	.	TRBD2	CASSPALAGVNEQFF	TGTGCCAGCAGTCCCGCCCTAGCGGGAGTAAATGAGCAGTTCTTC
TRBJ1-1	TRBV5-1	13	.	.	CASSFQGGTEAFF	TGCGCCAGCAGCTTTCAGGGAGGCACTGAAGCTTTCTTT
TRBJ2-7	TRBV7-8	14	once	.	CASSLDREFYEQYF	TGTGCCAGCAGCTTAGATCGGGAATTCTACGAGCAGTACTTC
TRBJ1-6	TRBV7-2	14	.	.	CASSSGQQNSPLHF	TGTGCCAGCAGCTCAGGACAGCAGAATTCACCCCTCCACTTT
TRBJ2-1	TRBV6-2/TRBV6-3	16	once	.	CASSSSTGRSYNEQFF	TGTGCCAGCAGTTCCTCCACAGGACGCTCCTACAATGAGCAGTTCTTC
TRBJ2-7	TRBV7-9	14	.	TRBD1	CASSYGQGRNEQYF	TGTGCCAGCAGCTACGGACAGGGGAGGAACGAGCAGTACTTC
TRBJ1-1	TRBV27	14	medium-sized	.	CASSFHRANTEAFF	TGTGCCAGCAGTTTCCACAGGGCAAACACTGAAGCTTTCTTT
TRBJ2-1	TRBV5-1	15	.	TRBD2	CASSSSGGTYNEQFF	TGCGCCAGCAGCTCTAGCGGGGGTACCTACAATGAGCAGTTCTTC
TRBJ1-3	TRBV28	13	many	.	CASSLLQGNTIYF	TGTGCCAGCAGTTTATTACAGGGAAACACCATATATTTT
TRBJ1-1	TRBV15	17	many	.	CATSRDSRGRASLEAFF	TGTGCCACCAGCAGAGATAGCAGGGGCCGCGCGTCACTTGAAGCTTTCTTT
TRBJ2-1	TRBV5-1	13	few	.	CASSLGENNEQFF	TGCGCCAGCAGCTTGGGCGAGAACAATGAGCAGTTCTTC
TRBJ1-2	TRBV4-1	15	.	.	CASSQDWLANYGYTF	TGCGCCAGCAGCCAAGATTGGTTAGCTAACTATGGCTACACCTTC
TRBJ2-1	TRBV6-5	11	.	.	CASSYMNEQFF	TGTGCCAGCAGTTATATGAATGAGCAGTTCTTC
TRBJ1-2	TRBV29-1	14	.	TRBD1	CSVVPRDRDYGYTF	TGCAGCGTTGTGCCCCGGGACAGGGATTATGGCTACACCTTC
TRBJ2-2	TRBV7-3	16	few	TRBD1	CASSPTRDRGPAELFF	TGTGCCAGCAGCCCCACGCGGGACAGGGGCCCGGCGGAGCTGTTTTTT
TRBJ1-1	TRBV3-1/TRBV3-2	17	.	TRBD1	CASSPRPGTGMNTEAFF	TGTGCCAGCAGCCCTCGTCCCGGGACAGGCATGAACACTGAAGCTTTCTTT
TRBJ1-1	TRBV28	13	.	.	CASSLYMNTEAFF	TGTGCCAGCAGTTTATATATGAACACTGAAGCTTTCTTT
TRBJ2-1	TRBV5-1	15	.	.	CASSPDSGSHNEQFF	TGCGCCAGCAGCCCCGACTCGGGATCCCACAATGAGCAGTTCTTC
TRBJ1-2	TRBV9	17	few	TRBD1	CASSTPSRDSANYGYTF	TGTGCCAGCAGCACTCCTTCACGGGACAGTGCTAACTATGGCTACACCTTC
TRBJ1-6	TRBV19	14	.	.	CASRGELKDSPLHF	TGTGCCAGTAGAGGAGAATTGAAAGATTCACCCCTCCACTTT
TRBJ1-3	TRBV7-2	16	.	TRBD1	CASSFRQGAQGNTIYF	TGTGCCAGCAGCTTTCGACAGGGGGCGCAGGGAAACACCATATATTTT
TRBJ2-7	TRBV27	14	.	.	CASSSGTVTYEQYF	TGTGCCAGCAGTTCCGGGACTGTAACCTACGAGCAGTACTTC
TRBJ2-7	TRBV6-1	14	.	TRBD1	CASSDWTGYYEQYF	TGTGCCAGCAGTGATTGGACAGGGTACTACGAGCAGTACTTC
TRBJ2-7	TRBV6-2/TRBV6-3	13	.	TRBD1	CASSTTGRNEQYF	TGTGCCAGCAGCACGACAGGGCGTAACGAGCAGTACTTC
TRBJ2-5	TRBV6-5	16	.	TRBD2	CASSYEGGTSAETQYF	TGTGCCAGCAGTTATGAGGGGGGGACTAGCGCGGAGACCCAGTACTTC
TRBJ2-7	TRBV4-3	19	.	TRBD2	CASSLYAGTSGDYSYEQYF	TGCGCCAGCAGCCTGTACGCCGGGACTAGCGGCGATTACTCCTACGAGCAGTACTTC
TRBJ1-5	TRBV5-1	14	.	.	CASSLDSPNQPQHF	TGCGCCAGCAGCCTAGACAGTCCGAATCAGCCCCAGCATTTT
TRBJ2-7	TRBV7-2	13	.	.	CASSLPDRYEQYF	TGTGCCAGCAGCCTACCGGACAGATACGAGCAGTACTTC
TRBJ2-5	TRBV28	16	.	TRBD2	CASSFFPGGGGETQYF	TGTGCCAGCAGTTTTTTCCCGGGAGGGGGAGGAGAGACCCAGTACTTC
TRBJ1-2	TRBV5-1	15	.	.	CASSPESGAFGGYTF	TGCGCCAGCAGCCCGGAATCAGGGGCTTTTGGTGGCTACACCTTC
TRBJ2-1	TRBV5-1	15	once	.	CASSLTGNDYNEQFF	TGCGCCAGCAGCTTGACAGGGAATGACTACAATGAGCAGTTCTTC
TRBJ2-1	TRBV19	15	.	TRBD1	CASSMGQGAYNEQFF	TGTGCCAGTAGTATGGGTCAGGGGGCCTACAATGAGCAGTTCTTC
TRBJ1-5	TRBV20-1	11	many	.	CSAGGAQPQHF	TGCAGTGCGGGGGGGGCTCAGCCCCAGCATTTT
TRBJ2-1	TRBV7-8	12	once	.	CASGGSYNEQFF	TGTGCCAGCGGAGGGTCCTACAATGAGCAGTTCTTC